Each of the 19 T cell receptor beta chains below was sequenced from the same sample in a study of identical twins. One entry per CDR3 protein, called by TCRdb with MiXCR from the 5' RACE reads. The sample shows roughly 1.6 million distinct CDR3 sequences, roughly 35% of them seen only once. Input material: cord blood. The source is a newborn girl in good health.

Note on this clonotype: One end of the junction varies from germline; a read error may be responsible. V gene TRBV28 combines with J gene TRBJ2-5; D possibly corresponds to TRBD1 (5 bases). Germline lookup yields CDR1 MDHEN and CDR2 SYDVKM. The CDR3 totals 15 residues. The CDR3 nucleotides read TGTGCCAGCAGTTTATTCCAGGGATGGCGAGAGACCCGGTACTTC. Its translation is CASSLFQGWRETRYF. The full variable domain, completed using reference TRBV28 and TRBJ2-5, is DVKVTQSSRYLVKRTGEKVFLECVQDMDHENMFWYRQDPGLGLRLIYFSYDVKMKEKGDIPEGYSVSREKKERFSLILESASTNQTSMYLCASSLFQGWRETRYFGPGTRLLVL.

This clonotype came up a few times. The V gene is TRBV4-1, the J gene TRBJ2-3; D is perhaps TRBD1 (6 bases). The CDR3 is 15 residues long. Germline assignment: CDR1 MGHRA and CDR2 YSYEKL. Trimming left V 1 base short and J 4 bases short, with 12 bases between. CDR3 protein: CASSQVNSGADTQYF. The CDR3 DNA reads TGCGCCAGCAGCCAAGTAAATTCAGGGGCAGATACGCAGTATTTT.

The V and J genes are TRBV21-1 and TRBJ2-2; the table's D call TRBD1 went unverified against the DNA. TRBV21-1 is an annotated pseudogene. The CDR3 consists of 15 residues. CDR3 region: CASSKARQGAGELFF. The CDR3 nucleotides are TGTGCCAGCAGCAAAGCGCGACAGGGGGCCGGGGAGCTGTTTTTT.

This clonotype was counted only a few times. V is TRBV24-1 and J is TRBJ2-1, with 8 bases matching TRBD2. CDR1 and CDR2 from the germline V gene are KGHDR and SFDVKD. This CDR3 spans 14 amino acids. V shed 5 bases and J 6 bases; nucleotides not matched to a gene: 5. The CDR3 protein is CATSGVGRANEQFF. DNA of the CDR3: TGTGCCACCAGTGGTGTCGGGAGGGCCAATGAGCAGTTCTTC.

The rearrangement uses TRBV6-6 and TRBJ2-1; weak D call: TRBD1 (6 bases). The J call may not be correct, given that the DNA end is closer to TRBJ2-7. The CDR3 totals 14 residues. CDR1 and CDR2 (germline): MNHNY, SVGAGI (reference sequence). The CDR3 spells CASTDRLPYNEQYF. The CDR3 nucleotides read TGTGCCAGCACCGACAGGCTCCCTTACAATGAGCAGTACTTC.

A remark on this clonotype: A read error may account for a junction end that differs from germline. The chain is built from TRBV20-1 and TRBJ1-4, with 8 positions matching TRBD1. Germline CDR1 DFQATT, CDR2 SNEGSKA (reference sequence). The CDR3 is 14 amino acids. CDR3 region: CSARDRETSEKLFF. CDR3 nucleotides: TGCAGTGCTAGGGACAGGGAAACTAGTGAAAAACTGTTTTTT.

The table lists this clonotype with many counts. The gene calls are TRBV7-2 and TRBJ1-2, with unresolved D. Germline V gene sequence: CDR1 SGHTA, CDR2 FQGNSA. There are 12 residues in the CDR3. V was shortened by 1 base and J by 8 bases, with 8 bases between the two germline ends. This CDR3 is CASSLVLPGYTF. As DNA, the CDR3 is TGTGCCAGCAGCTTAGTTCTTCCCGGCTACACCTTC.

This clonotype was seen a few times. CDR3 protein: CASSLFGTGVRETQYF. CDR3 coding DNA: TGTGCCAGCAGTTTGTTCGGGACAGGGGTACGGGAGACCCAGTACTTC. The chain uses TRBV28 and TRBJ2-5; 10 bases are a match to TRBD1. This CDR3 region has 16 residues. The trim removed 3 bases at V and 5 bases at J, leaving 9 bases unmatched. The germline CDR1 and CDR2 sequences are MDHEN and SYDVKM.

This chain connects TRBV5-1 to TRBJ1-2, with D unclear. V lost 0 bases and J 2 bases, leaving 5 bases between the germline ends. CDR1 and CDR2 from the germline V gene are SGHRS and YFSETQ. This CDR3 region has 13 residues. CDR3 in DNA: TGCGCCAGCAGCTTGGAGTGGAACTATGGCTACACCTTC. It translates to CASSLEWNYGYTF.

This clonotype has a count of ten or more. The chain uses TRBV12-3 or TRBV12-4 and TRBJ2-1; 12 bases line up with TRBD2. The CDR3 has 17 residues. With 1 base clipped from V and 1 base from J, the junction kept 2 bases outside the gene matches. CDR3 loop: CASSLGGLAGSYNEQFF. The DNA for the CDR3 is TGTGCCAGCAGTTTAGGAGGACTAGCGGGATCCTACAATGAGCAGTTCTTC.

Points on this clonotype: One end of the junction does not line up with germline, which may come from a read error. The V call is TRBV20-1, the J call TRBJ2-3; D is perhaps TRBD1 or TRBD2 (5 bases each). The CDR3 covers 13 residues. CDR1 is DFQATT and CDR2 is SNEGSKA in the germline V gene (reference sequence). This CDR3 is CSARQVGADTQYF. As DNA, the CDR3 is TGCAGTGCTAGACAAGTCGGGGCAGATACACAGTATTTT.

V gene TRBV6-5 combines with J gene TRBJ2-2, with 7 positions matching TRBD2. Trimming removed 6 bases from V and 4 bases from J; junction bases left unmatched: 2. The CDR3 spans 13 residues. Germline CDR1 is MNHEY and CDR2 is SVGAGI. CDR3: CASRWTSTGELFF. The CDR3 DNA sequence: TGTGCCAGCAGATGGACTAGCACCGGGGAGCTGTTTTTT.

This clonotype was seen only a few times. The V and J genes are TRBV7-2 and TRBJ2-1; 13 nucleotides match TRBD2. The J segment lost 8 bases and the V segment lost 5 bases, leaving 21 bases of the junction unmatched. Germline V gene sequence: CDR1 SGHTA, CDR2 FQGNSA. The CDR3 runs to 20 residues. In nucleotides, the CDR3 is TGTGCCAGCAGCCTCCGGACTAGCGGGAGTATTTTAATCGCACACGATGAGCAGTTCTTC. Amino acid sequence: CASSLRTSGSILIAHDEQFF.

Concerning this clonotype itself: One end of the junction does not line up with germline, which may come from a read error. The rearrangement links TRBV20-1 to TRBJ2-2; D is ambiguous. Per germline, CDR1 DFQATT and CDR2 SNEGSKA (reference sequence). The CDR3 runs 15 residues. This CDR3 reads CSARDPRQNTGELFF. CDR3 nucleotide sequence: TGCAGCGCTAGAGATCCGCGGCAGAACACCGGGGAGCTGTTTTTT.

Only a few counts were recorded for this clonotype. The chain links TRBV3-1 to TRBJ2-1; 14 bases align to TRBD2. V shed 6 bases, J shed 4 bases, and the junction held 8 bases outside the gene matches. The length of the CDR3 is 17 residues. CDR1 LGHDT and CDR2 YNNKEL come from the germline V gene (reference sequence). CDR3 sequence: CASSKTRLAGGYNEQFF. In nucleotides, the CDR3 is TGTGCCAGCAGTAAAACTCGACTAGCGGGGGGGTACAATGAGCAGTTCTTC.

This clonotype showed up just a few times. The V gene is TRBV7-2, the J gene TRBJ1-5, with TRBD1 matching over 7 bases. Germline CDR1 reads SGHTA; CDR2 reads FQGNSA. Unmatched junction bases numbered 3, after V lost 1 base and J lost 3 bases. This CDR3 spans 15 amino acids. The CDR3: CASSLEGALNQPQHF. DNA for the CDR3: TGTGCCAGCAGCTTAGAGGGGGCACTCAATCAGCCCCAGCATTTT.

J is TRBJ2-3 and V is TRBV20-1, with D perhaps TRBD1 or TRBD2 (5 bases each). Germline assignment: CDR1 DFQATT and CDR2 SNEGSKA (reference sequence). The CDR3 runs to 12 residues. Here the CDR3 DNA reads TGCAGCCTAAGCGTGGGGGCAGATACGCAGTATTTT. Translated: CSLSVGADTQYF.

This clonotype was seen a handful of times. The chain links TRBV18 to TRBJ2-3, with D perhaps matching TRBD1 or TRBD2 (5 bases each). V gave up 3 bases and J gave up 0 bases, with 13 bases separating them. The CDR3 length is 16 residues. Germline V gene data show CDR1 as KGHSH and CDR2 as LQKENI. The CDR3 DNA reads as TGTGCCAGCTCACCGATCGGGGCGGCTAGCACAGATACGCAGTATTTT. Translating it yields CASSPIGAASTDTQYF.

This chain joins TRBV20-1 and TRBJ1-1; the match to TRBD1 covers 8 bases. This CDR3 is 12 amino acids long. Germline V gene sequence: CDR1 DFQATT, CDR2 SNEGSKA (reference sequence). After removal of 3 bases from V and 11 bases from J, the junction contained 8 bases not matched to a gene. CDR3 loop: CSARRRQGAAFF. In DNA, the CDR3 is TGCAGTGCTAGGCGTAGGCAGGGGGCGGCTTTCTTT.